Listed below are T cell receptor beta chains from one sample, sequenced in a study of T cell repertoires in cytomegalovirus infection. TCRdb ran MiXCR on the reads and lists one entry per CDR3 protein. The sample lists some 400,000 distinct CDR3 sequences, roughly 20% occurring once. Sequenced: PBMCs. Receptors originate from a human donor in good health (CMV status not recorded). Some clones in this sample may be carry-over from other donors' samples. Both conserved end residues are part of each CDR3. A D gene is named only where the DNA matches it firmly. The size of a clone is reported for some rows only, either as once, few or many, or as a class for expanded clones.

d_gene	abundance	v_gene	j_gene	CDR3nt	CDR3aa
-	-	TRBV20-1	TRBJ1-1	TGCAGTGCTAGTATGAACACTGAAGCTTTCTTT	CSASMNTEAFF
TRBD1	few	TRBV20-1	TRBJ1-4	TGCAGTGCTAGACGCGGACAGGTCGCCGAAAAACTGTTTTTT	CSARRGQVAEKLFF
-	few	TRBV2	TRBJ1-5	TGTGCCAGCAGTCCCGGGACGAGGGGAAATCAGCCCCAGCATTTT	CASSPGTRGNQPQHF
TRBD2	-	TRBV23-1	TRBJ2-2	TGCGCCAGCAGGATCGGGGGACTAGCGGTCGGGAGGTTCGGTACCGGGGAGCTGTTTTTT	CASRIGGLAVGRFGTGELFF
-	few	TRBV9	TRBJ2-1	TGTGCCAGCAGCGTATCAGTCTGTGGCAAGGGTCTAGAAGTAAGGGAGCAGTTCTTC	CASSVSVCGKGLEVREQFF
-	-	TRBV15	TRBJ2-7	TGTGCCACCAGCAGAGCCCCAATCTGGCGTTACGAGCAGTACTTC	CATSRAPIWRYEQYF
TRBD2	few	TRBV15	TRBJ2-1	TGTGCCACCAGCCCTGGAGCGGGGGGATCTGGTGAGCAGTTCTTC	CATSPGAGGSGEQFF
-	-	TRBV10-3	TRBJ1-5	TGTGCCATCAGTGAGGCTCGGGCGAATCAGCCCCAGCATTTT	CAISEARANQPQHF
-	-	TRBV7-9	TRBJ2-1	TGTGCCAGCAGCTTCACCGGGACTTCCTCCTACAATGAGCAGTTCTTC	CASSFTGTSSYNEQFF
-	many	TRBV7-2	TRBJ1-3	TGTGCCAGCAGCTTAGGGTTTGGGGGCGTTCAGGACACCATATATTTT	CASSLGFGGVQDTIYF
TRBD1	-	TRBV28	TRBJ1-3	TGTGCCAGCAGTATTAATCGGGACAGGATTACTGGAAACACCATATATTTT	CASSINRDRITGNTIYF
-	-	TRBV2	TRBJ1-5	TGTGCCAGCGGTGACGAAAACAATCAGCCCCAGCATTTT	CASGDENNQPQHF
-	many	TRBV7-2	TRBJ2-2	TGTGCCAGCAGCTTAGAACGGCGGACGAAGCTGTTTTTT	CASSLERRTKLFF
-	-	TRBV2	TRBJ1-2	TGTGCCAGCAGTAGGGACGCTAACTATGGCTACACCTTC	CASSRDANYGYTF
TRBD1	many	TRBV7-8	TRBJ2-1	TGTGCCAGCAGCACCCCGGGACAGAGCAATGAGCAGTTCTTC	CASSTPGQSNEQFF
-	-	TRBV27	TRBJ1-2	TGTGCCAGCAGCCACACTAAACCTAACTATGGCTACACCTTC	CASSHTKPNYGYTF
TRBD2	few	TRBV12-5	TRBJ2-5	TGTGCTAGTGGTCCGGGACTACCCCAAGAGACCCAGTACTTC	CASGPGLPQETQYF
-	-	TRBV29-1	TRBJ1-1	TGCAGCGTTGTGGGAAGGACTGAAGCTTTCTTT	CSVVGRTEAFF
-	many	TRBV12-3/TRBV12-4	TRBJ1-5	TGTGCCAGCAACCCTTACAGTGGTCAGCCCCAGCATTTT	CASNPYSGQPQHF
TRBD1	few	TRBV12-3/TRBV12-4	TRBJ1-6	TGTGCCAGCAGCCGGGACAGAGATAATTCACCCCTCCACTTT	CASSRDRDNSPLHF
-	-	TRBV7-2	TRBJ2-5	TGTGCCAGCTCACCCGACTCGGGGACCCAGTACTTC	CASSPDSGTQYF
-	-	TRBV20-1	TRBJ2-7	TGCAGTGCTAGAGATCGTCGCCTGGCCTACGAGCAGTACTTC	CSARDRRLAYEQYF
-	few	TRBV7-3	TRBJ1-1	TGTGCCAGCACCTGGGGGGGGAACACTGAAGCTTTCTTT	CASTWGGNTEAFF
TRBD1	-	TRBV20-1	TRBJ1-2	TGCAGTGCTAGAGACAGGGGGCGCATTCTGAACCTCTTC	CSARDRGRILNLF
TRBD2	many	TRBV7-2	TRBJ2-1	TGTGCCAGCAGTTCGGGGGGGGGCAATGAGCAGTTCTTC	CASSSGGGNEQFF